This is a list of T cell receptor beta chains from one sample in a study of blood T cell repertoires in COVID-19. TCRdb's table, derived via immunoSEQ multiplex PCR, lists solely in-frame clones and lacks some. Of 85,000 to 90,000 clones detected, 65% to 80% appear once; the ten largest clones hold around 11%. Sequencing was carried out using peripheral blood. Receptors originate from a man aged 65-85 years with acute or convalescent COVID-19. The CDR3 runs from the conserved cysteine through the conserved F or W. Each record gives: V gene, J gene, D gene, clone size, CDR3 DNA, CDR3 protein. D genes are given only for firm matches. Not every row has a clone size; where given, it reads once, few, many or a size class.

V: TRBV29-1
J: TRBJ2-1
D: -
size: -
DNA: TGCAGCGTTGAATCCCCCGACAGGAGCTCCTACAATGAGCAGTTCTTC
CDR3: CSVESPDRSSYNEQFF

V: TRBV4-1
J: TRBJ2-7
D: TRBD1
size: -
DNA: TGCGCCAGCAGCCAAGCGGGACAGGGTTACGAGCAGTACTTC
CDR3: CASSQAGQGYEQYF

V: TRBV11-3
J: TRBJ2-5
D: -
size: -
DNA: TGTGCCAGCAGTCGAGTACAGTCCAGTTCCCAGTACTTC
CDR3: CASSRVQSSSQYF

V: TRBV6-1
J: TRBJ2-5
D: -
size: -
DNA: TGTGCCAGCAGTGAAGGTCTCGGTGAAGTGGAGACCCAGTACTTC
CDR3: CASSEGLGEVETQYF

V: TRBV19
J: TRBJ2-1
D: -
size: -
DNA: TGTGCCAGTATGGACAGCGCCTCCTACAATGAGCAGTTCTTC
CDR3: CASMDSASYNEQFF

V: TRBV19
J: TRBJ1-1
D: -
size: -
DNA: TGTGCCAGTAGTGGTACGGGGGACGGTAGGACTGAAGCTTTCTTT
CDR3: CASSGTGDGRTEAFF

V: TRBV29-1
J: TRBJ2-2
D: -
size: -
DNA: TGCAGCGTTACAGGATCCACCGGGGAGCTGTTTTTT
CDR3: CSVTGSTGELFF

V: TRBV27
J: TRBJ2-2
D: -
size: medium-sized
DNA: TGTGCCAGCAGCCCCGGTACCGGGGAGCTGTTTTTT
CDR3: CASSPGTGELFF

V: TRBV4-1
J: TRBJ1-2
D: -
size: -
DNA: TGCGCCAGCAGCCAAGATCCCGCAGGGAACTATGGCTACACCTTC
CDR3: CASSQDPAGNYGYTF

V: TRBV3-1/TRBV3-2
J: TRBJ2-1
D: TRBD2
size: -
DNA: TGTGCCAGCAGCCAAGTTACTAGCGGATTCTACAATGAGCAGTTCTTC
CDR3: CASSQVTSGFYNEQFF

V: TRBV5-5
J: TRBJ1-6
D: TRBD1
size: -
DNA: TGTGCCAGCAGCCAGAGGACAGGGGGCTATAATTCACCCCTCCACTTT
CDR3: CASSQRTGGYNSPLHF

V: TRBV5-4
J: TRBJ2-3
D: -
size: -
DNA: TGTGCCAGCAGCTTAGTAACCGAATCGCTCGGAGCAGATACGCAGTATTTT
CDR3: CASSLVTESLGADTQYF

V: TRBV6-5
J: TRBJ2-7
D: -
size: few
DNA: TGTGCCAGCAGAAAATGGGACACGGGTATCTACGAGCAGTACTTC
CDR3: CASRKWDTGIYEQYF

V: TRBV11-3
J: TRBJ2-5
D: TRBD1
size: -
DNA: TGTGCCAGCAGCTCAGGGACAGGGGAAGAGACCCAGTACTTC
CDR3: CASSSGTGEETQYF

V: TRBV3-1/TRBV3-2
J: TRBJ2-1
D: -
size: -
DNA: TGTGCCAGCAGCCCGCGATATCAGGGACAAAGAGCTTTAATGTTCTTC
CDR3: CASSPRYQGQRALMFF

V: TRBV24-1
J: TRBJ1-1
D: -
size: -
DNA: TGTGCCACCGGTTCTCAAGCAGGACTTAACACTGAAGCTTTCTTT
CDR3: CATGSQAGLNTEAFF

V: TRBV7-9
J: TRBJ2-5
D: TRBD1
size: -
DNA: TGTGCCAGCAGCTCCCAGGGGGCCCAAGAGACCCAGTACTTC
CDR3: CASSSQGAQETQYF

V: TRBV6-5
J: TRBJ2-3
D: TRBD2
size: few
DNA: TGTGCCAGCAGTAGCGGGACGGGCACAGATACGCAGTATTTT
CDR3: CASSSGTGTDTQYF

V: TRBV15
J: TRBJ2-7
D: TRBD1
size: -
DNA: TGTGCCACCAGCGGGACAGGGGTTTCGTACGAGCAGTACTTC
CDR3: CATSGTGVSYEQYF

V: TRBV6-5
J: TRBJ1-4
D: -
size: -
DNA: TGTGCCAGCAGTTTAACCCGGTTAACTAATGAAAAACTGTTTTTT
CDR3: CASSLTRLTNEKLFF

V: TRBV2
J: TRBJ1-6
D: -
size: -
DNA: TGTGCCAGCAGTGGGGGACTTCTCAGAAATTCACCCCTCCACTTT
CDR3: CASSGGLLRNSPLHF

V: TRBV5-6
J: TRBJ2-1
D: TRBD1
size: few
DNA: TGTGCCAGCAGATCCGGGACAGACTACAATGAGCAGTTCTTC
CDR3: CASRSGTDYNEQFF

V: TRBV3-1/TRBV3-2
J: TRBJ2-3
D: -
size: -
DNA: TGTGCCAGCAGCGGGGCAGGGGCTAGCACAGATACGCAGTATTTT
CDR3: CASSGAGASTDTQYF

V: TRBV2
J: TRBJ2-2
D: -
size: few
DNA: TGTGCCAGCAGTGACCAGGCAGGGACCGGGGAGCTGTTTTTT
CDR3: CASSDQAGTGELFF

V: TRBV2
J: TRBJ2-3
D: -
size: -
DNA: TGTGCCAGCAGTGAACAGGGCACAGATACGCAGTATTTT
CDR3: CASSEQGTDTQYF

V: TRBV10-3
J: TRBJ1-6
D: -
size: few
DNA: TGTGCCATCAGTGAGTCCCGAACAGGGTCTGGGGTGGCACCCCTCCACTTT
CDR3: CAISESRTGSGVAPLHF

V: TRBV2
J: TRBJ2-5
D: TRBD1
size: -
DNA: TGTGCCAGCAGCGCGGACAGGGGAGGAGAGACCCAGTACTTC
CDR3: CASSADRGGETQYF

V: TRBV5-4
J: TRBJ2-3
D: TRBD2
size: -
DNA: TGTGCCAGCAGCTCGGGGGGGGATACGCAGTATTTT
CDR3: CASSSGGDTQYF

V: TRBV5-6
J: TRBJ1-4
D: -
size: -
DNA: TGTGCCAGCAGCTTTCGAGGGGAGGATGAAAAACTGTTTTTT
CDR3: CASSFRGEDEKLFF

V: TRBV18
J: TRBJ1-5
D: -
size: -
DNA: TGTGCCAGCTCATCGGGAACAGATAAGCATTTT
CDR3: CASSSGTDKHF

V: TRBV11-2
J: TRBJ2-3
D: TRBD2
size: -
DNA: TGTGCCAGCAGCTGGGGTAGGAGCGGGGGTTCGGGCCTAACAGATACGCAGTATTTT
CDR3: CASSWGRSGGSGLTDTQYF